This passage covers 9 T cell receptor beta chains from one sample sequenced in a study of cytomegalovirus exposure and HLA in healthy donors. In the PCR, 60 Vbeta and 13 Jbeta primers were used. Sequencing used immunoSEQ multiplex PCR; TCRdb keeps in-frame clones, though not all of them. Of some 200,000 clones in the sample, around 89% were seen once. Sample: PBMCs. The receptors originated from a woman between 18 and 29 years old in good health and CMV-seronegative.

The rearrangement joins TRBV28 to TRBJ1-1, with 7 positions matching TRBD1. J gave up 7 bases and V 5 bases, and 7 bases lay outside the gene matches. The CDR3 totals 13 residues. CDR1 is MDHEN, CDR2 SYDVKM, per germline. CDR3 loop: CASSKERGLEAFF. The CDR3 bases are TGTGCCAGCAGTAAGGAGAGGGGGCTTGAAGCTTTCTTT.

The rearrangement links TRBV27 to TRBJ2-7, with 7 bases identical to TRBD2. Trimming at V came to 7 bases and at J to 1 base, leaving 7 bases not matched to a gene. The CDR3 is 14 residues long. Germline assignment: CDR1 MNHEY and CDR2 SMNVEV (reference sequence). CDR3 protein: CASTEAGRSYEQYF. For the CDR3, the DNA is TGTGCCAGCACTGAAGCGGGACGATCCTACGAGCAGTACTTC.

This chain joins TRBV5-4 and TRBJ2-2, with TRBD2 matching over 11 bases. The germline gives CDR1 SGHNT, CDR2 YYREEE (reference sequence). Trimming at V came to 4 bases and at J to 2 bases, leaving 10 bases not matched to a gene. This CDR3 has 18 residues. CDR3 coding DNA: TGTGCCAGCAGCGGAGGGGGCCTAGCGGGGGGAAACACCGGGGAGCTGTTTTTT. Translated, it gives CASSGGGLAGGNTGELFF.

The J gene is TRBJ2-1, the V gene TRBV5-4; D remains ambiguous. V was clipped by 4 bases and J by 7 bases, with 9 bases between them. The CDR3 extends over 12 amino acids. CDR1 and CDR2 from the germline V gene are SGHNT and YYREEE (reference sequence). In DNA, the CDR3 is TGTGCCAGCAGCGCAACGGGTAATGAGCAGTTCTTC. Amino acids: CASSATGNEQFF.

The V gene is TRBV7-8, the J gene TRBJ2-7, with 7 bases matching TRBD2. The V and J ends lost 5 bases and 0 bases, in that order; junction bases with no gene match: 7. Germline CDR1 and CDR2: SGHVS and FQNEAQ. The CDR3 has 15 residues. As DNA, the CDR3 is TGTGCCAGCAGCCGAGGGCGGGACTACTCCTACGAGCAGTACTTC. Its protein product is CASSRGRDYSYEQYF.

CDR3 sequence (DNA): TGTGCCAGCAGCAAGGACAGGGTAGCCAAAAACATTCAGTACTTC. Amino acids: CASSKDRVAKNIQYF. The V gene is TRBV7-8, the J gene TRBJ2-4; TRBD1 aligns across 8 bases. Germline V CDR1 and CDR2: SGHVS, FQNEAQ. Losses at the gene ends were 5 bases for V and 0 bases for J; bases not matched to a gene: 3. The CDR3 totals 15 residues.

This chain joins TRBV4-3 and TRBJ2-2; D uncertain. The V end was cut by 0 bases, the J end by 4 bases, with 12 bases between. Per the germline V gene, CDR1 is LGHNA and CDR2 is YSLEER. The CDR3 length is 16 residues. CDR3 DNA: TGCGCCAGCAGCCAAGAACTAACTACCTCCACCGGGGAGCTGTTTTTT. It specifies CASSQELTTSTGELFF.

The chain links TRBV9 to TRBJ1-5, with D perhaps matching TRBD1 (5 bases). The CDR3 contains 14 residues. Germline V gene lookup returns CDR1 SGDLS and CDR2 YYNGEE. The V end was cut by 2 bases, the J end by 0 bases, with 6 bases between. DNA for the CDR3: TGTGCCAGCAGCGTCGGGGGTAGCAATCAGCCCCAGCATTTT. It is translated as CASSVGGSNQPQHF.

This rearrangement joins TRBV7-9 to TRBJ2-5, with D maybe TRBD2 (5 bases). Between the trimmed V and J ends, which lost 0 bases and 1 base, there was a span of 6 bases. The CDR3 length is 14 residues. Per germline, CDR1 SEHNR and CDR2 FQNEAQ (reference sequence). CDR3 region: CASSLAGSQETQYF. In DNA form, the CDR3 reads TGTGCCAGCAGCTTAGCTGGGAGCCAAGAGACCCAGTACTTC.